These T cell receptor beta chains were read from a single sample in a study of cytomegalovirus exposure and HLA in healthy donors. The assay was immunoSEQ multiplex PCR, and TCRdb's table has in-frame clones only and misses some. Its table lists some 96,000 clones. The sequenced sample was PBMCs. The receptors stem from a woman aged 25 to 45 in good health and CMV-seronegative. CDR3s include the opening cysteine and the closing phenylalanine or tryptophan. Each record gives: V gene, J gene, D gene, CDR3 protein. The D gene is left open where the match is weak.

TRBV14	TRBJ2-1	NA	CASSQVQGSGSYNEQFF
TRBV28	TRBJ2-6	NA	CASTFLTGSGANVLTF
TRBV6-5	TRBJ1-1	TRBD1	CASRGQGAGTEAFF
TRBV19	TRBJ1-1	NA	CASSILGRNTEAFF
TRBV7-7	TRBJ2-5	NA	CASSLDSAGTQYF
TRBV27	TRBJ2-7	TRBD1	CASSKRQGAAEQYF
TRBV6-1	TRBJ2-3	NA	CASSEIGGADTQYF
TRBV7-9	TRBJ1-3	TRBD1	CASSLGQVSSGNTIYF
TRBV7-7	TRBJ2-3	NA	CASSPTSSTDTQYF
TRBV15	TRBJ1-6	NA	CATSRDPELPLHF
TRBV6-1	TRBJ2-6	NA	CASRTGRSGANVLTF
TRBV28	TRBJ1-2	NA	CASSQGDYGYTF
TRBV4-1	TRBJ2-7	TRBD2	CASSLLAGGREQYF
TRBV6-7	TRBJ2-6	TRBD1	CASSSTGVGSGANVLTF
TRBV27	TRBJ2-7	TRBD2	CASSATAGGRPYEQYF
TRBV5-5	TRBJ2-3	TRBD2	CASSWYPAGGTDTQYF
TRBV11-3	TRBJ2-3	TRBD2	CASSLGLAGAYDTQYF
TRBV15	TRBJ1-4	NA	CATSRDYGAGRTTNEKLFF
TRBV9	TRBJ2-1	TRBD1	CASSVATGGYNEQFF
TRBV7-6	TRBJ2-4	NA	CASSLADSRNQYF
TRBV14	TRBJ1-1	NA	CASSLAVNTEAFF
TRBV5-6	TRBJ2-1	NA	CASSGKGGGPWNEQFF
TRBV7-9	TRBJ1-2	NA	CASSPDSLRSYGYTF
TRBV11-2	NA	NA	CASRRGGDYEQYF
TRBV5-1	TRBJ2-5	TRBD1	CASSRDREETQYF
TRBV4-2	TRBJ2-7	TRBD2	CASSQDPGLAGGEQYF
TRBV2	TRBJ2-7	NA	CASNRLYEQYF
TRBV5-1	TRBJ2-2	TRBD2	CASSLVLAANTGELFF
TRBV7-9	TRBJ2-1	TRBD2	CASSFSGNEQFF
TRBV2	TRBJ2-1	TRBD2	CASSASGGVSYNEQFF
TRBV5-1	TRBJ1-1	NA	CASSLDGDTTEAFF